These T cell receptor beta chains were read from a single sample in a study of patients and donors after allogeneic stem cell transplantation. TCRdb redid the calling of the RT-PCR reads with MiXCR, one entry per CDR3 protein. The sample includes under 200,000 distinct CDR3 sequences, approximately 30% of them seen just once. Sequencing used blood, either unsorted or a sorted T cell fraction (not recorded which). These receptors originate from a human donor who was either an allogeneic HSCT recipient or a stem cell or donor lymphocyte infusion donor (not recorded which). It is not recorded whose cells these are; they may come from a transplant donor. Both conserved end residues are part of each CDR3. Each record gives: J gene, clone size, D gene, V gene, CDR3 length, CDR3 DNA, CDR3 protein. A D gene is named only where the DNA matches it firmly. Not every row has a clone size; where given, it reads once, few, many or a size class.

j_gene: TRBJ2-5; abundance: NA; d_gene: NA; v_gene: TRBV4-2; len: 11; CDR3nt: TGTGCCAGCAGCCAGACAGAGACCCAGTACTTC; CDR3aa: CASSQTETQYF
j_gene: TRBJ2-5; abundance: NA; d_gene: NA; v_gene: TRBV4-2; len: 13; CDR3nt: TGTGCCAGCAGCCAAGCTAACCGGGAGACCCAGTACTTC; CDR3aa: CASSQANRETQYF
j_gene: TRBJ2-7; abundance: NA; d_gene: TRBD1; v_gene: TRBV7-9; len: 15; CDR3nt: TGTGCCAGCAGCTTAGCTGACAGGGGCACCTACGAGCAGTACTTC; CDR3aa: CASSLADRGTYEQYF
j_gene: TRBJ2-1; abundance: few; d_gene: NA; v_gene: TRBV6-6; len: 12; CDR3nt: TGTGCCAGCAGTCCTACACCGCATGAGCAGTTCTTC; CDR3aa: CASSPTPHEQFF
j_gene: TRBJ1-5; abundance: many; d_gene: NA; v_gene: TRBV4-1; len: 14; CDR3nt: TGCGCCAGCAGCCAAGTGACTAGCAATCAGCCCCAGCATTTT; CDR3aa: CASSQVTSNQPQHF
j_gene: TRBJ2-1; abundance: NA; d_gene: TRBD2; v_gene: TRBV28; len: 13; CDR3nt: TGTGCCAGCAGGCGGACTAGCGGGGGTGAGCAGTTCTTC; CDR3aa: CASRRTSGGEQFF
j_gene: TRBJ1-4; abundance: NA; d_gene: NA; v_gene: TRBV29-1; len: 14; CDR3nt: TGCAGCGGCAGGGGTTCTCCTTTCGATGAAAAACTGTTTTTT; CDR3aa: CSGRGSPFDEKLFF
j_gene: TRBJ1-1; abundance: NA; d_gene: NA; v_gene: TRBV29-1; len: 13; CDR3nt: TGCAGCGTTGATGGCCAGGTGAACACTGAAGCTTTCTTT; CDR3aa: CSVDGQVNTEAFF
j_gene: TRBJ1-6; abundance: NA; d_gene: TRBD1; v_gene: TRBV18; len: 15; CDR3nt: TGTGCCAGCTCAACTGATACAGGGGGTAATTCACCCCTCCACTTT; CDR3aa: CASSTDTGGNSPLHF
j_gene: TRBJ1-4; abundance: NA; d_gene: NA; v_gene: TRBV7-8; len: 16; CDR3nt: TGTGCCAGCAGACTTAGTCGAGGGGCGATAGATGAAAAACTGTTTTTT; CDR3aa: CASRLSRGAIDEKLFF
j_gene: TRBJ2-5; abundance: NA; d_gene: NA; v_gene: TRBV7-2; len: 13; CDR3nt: TGTGCCAGCAGCCCTTATCGGCCAGAGGCCCAGTACTTC; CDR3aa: CASSPYRPEAQYF
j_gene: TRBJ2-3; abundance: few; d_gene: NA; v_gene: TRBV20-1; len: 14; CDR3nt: TGCAGTGCTAGCCCGGTTTTTAGCACAGATACGCAGTATTTT; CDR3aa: CSASPVFSTDTQYF
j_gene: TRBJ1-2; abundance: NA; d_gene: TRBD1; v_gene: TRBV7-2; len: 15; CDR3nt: TGTGCCAGCAGCTTAGCCGGGACAGCTCAGGATGGCTACACCTTC; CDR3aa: CASSLAGTAQDGYTF
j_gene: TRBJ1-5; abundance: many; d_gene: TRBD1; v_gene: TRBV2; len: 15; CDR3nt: TGTGCCAGCAGTCTGGGACAGGGGAAGAATCAGCCCCAGCATTTT; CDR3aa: CASSLGQGKNQPQHF
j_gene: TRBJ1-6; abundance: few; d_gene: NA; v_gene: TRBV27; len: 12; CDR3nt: TGTGCCAGCAGTTTATTGAATTCACCCCTCCACTTT; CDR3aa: CASSLLNSPLHF
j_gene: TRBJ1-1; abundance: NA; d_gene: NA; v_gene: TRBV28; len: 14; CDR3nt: TGTGCCAGCAGTTTTCTTGTGGGGCATAACGAAGCTTTCTTT; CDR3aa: CASSFLVGHNEAFF
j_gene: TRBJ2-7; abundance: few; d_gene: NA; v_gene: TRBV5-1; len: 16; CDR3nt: TGCGCCAGCAGCTTGGCGGGGGACTTTAGCTCCTACGAGCAGTACTTC; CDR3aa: CASSLAGDFSSYEQYF
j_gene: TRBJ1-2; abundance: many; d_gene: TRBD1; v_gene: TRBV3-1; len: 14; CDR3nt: TGTGCCAGCAGCCAAGGACAGGGGGCCTATGGCTACACCTTC; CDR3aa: CASSQGQGAYGYTF
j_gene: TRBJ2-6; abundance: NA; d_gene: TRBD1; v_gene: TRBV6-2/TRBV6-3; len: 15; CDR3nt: TGTGCCAGCGGACAGGGGGCCGATGGGGCCAACGTCCTGACTTTC; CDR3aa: CASGQGADGANVLTF
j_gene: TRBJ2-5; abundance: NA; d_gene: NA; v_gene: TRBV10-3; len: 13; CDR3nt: TGTGCCATCATGGAGCGAGGAGGAGAGACCCAGTACTTC; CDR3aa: CAIMERGGETQYF
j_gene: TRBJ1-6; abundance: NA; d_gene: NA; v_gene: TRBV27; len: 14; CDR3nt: TGTGCCAGCAGTTTCCACAGCTCGAATTCACCCCTCCTCTTT; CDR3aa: CASSFHSSNSPLLF
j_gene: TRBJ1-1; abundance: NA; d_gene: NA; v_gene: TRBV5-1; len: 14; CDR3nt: TGCGCCAGCAGCTTGTCAGGGCCGCACACTGAAGCTTTCTTT; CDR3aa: CASSLSGPHTEAFF
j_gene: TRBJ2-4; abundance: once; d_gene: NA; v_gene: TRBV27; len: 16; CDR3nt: TGTGCCAGCAGTCCGAGAGGATGGGGAGCCAAAAACATTCAGTACTTC; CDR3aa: CASSPRGWGAKNIQYF
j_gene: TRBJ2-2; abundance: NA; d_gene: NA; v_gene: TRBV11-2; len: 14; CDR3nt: TGTGCCAGCAGCTATGGCGGGACGGCCGGGGAGCTGTTTTTT; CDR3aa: CASSYGGTAGELFF
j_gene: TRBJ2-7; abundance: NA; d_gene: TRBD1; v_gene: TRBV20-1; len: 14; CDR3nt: TGCAGTGCTAGAGGGGACAGGAGCTACTACGAGCAGTACTTC; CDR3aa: CSARGDRSYYEQYF
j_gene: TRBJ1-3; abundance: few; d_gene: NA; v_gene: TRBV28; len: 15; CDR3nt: TGTGCCAGCAGTGAATGGCACGGGGCTGGAAACACCATATATTTT; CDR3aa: CASSEWHGAGNTIYF
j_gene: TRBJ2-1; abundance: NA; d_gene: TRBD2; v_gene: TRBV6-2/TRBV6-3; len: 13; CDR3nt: TGTGCCAGCACCCTGGGACTAGCAAATGAGCAGTTCTTC; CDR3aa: CASTLGLANEQFF
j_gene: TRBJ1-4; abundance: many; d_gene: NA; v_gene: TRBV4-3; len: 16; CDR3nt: TGCGCCAGCAGCCTCCTATCGCGAGGAAGAAATGAAAAACTGTTTTTT; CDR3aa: CASSLLSRGRNEKLFF
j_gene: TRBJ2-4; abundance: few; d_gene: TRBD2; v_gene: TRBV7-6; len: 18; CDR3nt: TGTGCCAGCAGCTTATATGGGAGCGCGGGAGTGGCCAAAAACATTCAGTACTTC; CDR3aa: CASSLYGSAGVAKNIQYF
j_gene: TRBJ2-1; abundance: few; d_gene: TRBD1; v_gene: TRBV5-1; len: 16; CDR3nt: TGCGCCAGCAGCTTGGAAAGAGGGGGCCCTTACAATGAGCAGTTCTTC; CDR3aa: CASSLERGGPYNEQFF
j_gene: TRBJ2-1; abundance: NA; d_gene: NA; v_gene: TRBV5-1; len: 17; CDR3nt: TGCGCCAGCAGCTTGAAACGACTTGGTAGCGAGGGTGATGAGCAGTTCTTC; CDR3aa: CASSLKRLGSEGDEQFF
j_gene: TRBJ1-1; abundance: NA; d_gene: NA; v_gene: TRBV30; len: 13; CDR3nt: TGTGCCTGGACAAGGACAGCGAACACTGAAGCTTTCTTT; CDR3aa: CAWTRTANTEAFF
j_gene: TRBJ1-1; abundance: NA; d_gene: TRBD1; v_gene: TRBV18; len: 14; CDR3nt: TGTGCCAGCTCACGAGGGACAGGGGGCACTGAAGCTTTCTTT; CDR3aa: CASSRGTGGTEAFF
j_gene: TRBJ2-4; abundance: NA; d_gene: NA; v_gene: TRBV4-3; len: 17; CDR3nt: TGCGCCAGCAGCCAAGATAGGTGGACTCCGGCCAAAAACATTCAGTACTTC; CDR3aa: CASSQDRWTPAKNIQYF
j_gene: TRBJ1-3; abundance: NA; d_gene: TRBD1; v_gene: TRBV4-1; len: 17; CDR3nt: TGCGCCAGCAGCCAGTGGGACAGGACCATCTCTGAAAACACCATATATTTT; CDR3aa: CASSQWDRTISENTIYF
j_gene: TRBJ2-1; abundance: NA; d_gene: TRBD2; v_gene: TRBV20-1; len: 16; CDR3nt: TGCAGTGCTAGAGATAGGCTAGCGGGAGGGCCTAATGAGCAGTTCTTC; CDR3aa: CSARDRLAGGPNEQFF
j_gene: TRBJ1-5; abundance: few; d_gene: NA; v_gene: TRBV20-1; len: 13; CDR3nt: TGCAGTGCTGGACAACTTAGCAATCAGCCCCAGCATTTT; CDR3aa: CSAGQLSNQPQHF
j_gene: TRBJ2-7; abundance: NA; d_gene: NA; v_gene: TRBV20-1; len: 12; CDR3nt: TGCAGTGCTAGAGATGCCCTCTACGAGCAGTACTTC; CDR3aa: CSARDALYEQYF
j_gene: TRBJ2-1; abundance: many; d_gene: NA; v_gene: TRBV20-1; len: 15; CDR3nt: TGCAGTGCTGTGCAGATGTCTGGCAATGACAATGAGCAGTTCTTC; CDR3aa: CSAVQMSGNDNEQFF
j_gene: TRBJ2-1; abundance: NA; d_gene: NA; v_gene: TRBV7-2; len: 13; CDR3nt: TGTGCCAGCAGCTTGATAGACTACAATGAGCAGTTCTTC; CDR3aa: CASSLIDYNEQFF
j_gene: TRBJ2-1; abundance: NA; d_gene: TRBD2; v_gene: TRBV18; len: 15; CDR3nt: TGTGCCAGCTCACCACTCCTAGTAGCGGGAGATGAGCAGTTCTTC; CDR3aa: CASSPLLVAGDEQFF
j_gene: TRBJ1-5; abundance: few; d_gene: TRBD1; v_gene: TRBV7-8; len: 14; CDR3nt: TGTGCCAGCAGCTACTACAGGGGCAGTCAGCCCCAGCATTTT; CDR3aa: CASSYYRGSQPQHF
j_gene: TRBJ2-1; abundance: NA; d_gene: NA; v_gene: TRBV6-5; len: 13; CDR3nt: TGTGCCAGCAGCCCTGATTGGGGGCTTGAGCAGTTCTTC; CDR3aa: CASSPDWGLEQFF
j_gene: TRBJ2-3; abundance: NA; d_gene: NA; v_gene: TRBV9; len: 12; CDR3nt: TGTGCCAGCAGCGTATTGGCAGATACGCAGTATTTT; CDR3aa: CASSVLADTQYF
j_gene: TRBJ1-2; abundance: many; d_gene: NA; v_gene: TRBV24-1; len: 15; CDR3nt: TGTGCCACCAGTGATTTGGCGGGGGGCGTCTATGGCTACACCTTC; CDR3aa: CATSDLAGGVYGYTF
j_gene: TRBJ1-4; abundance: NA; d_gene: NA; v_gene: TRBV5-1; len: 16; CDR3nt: TGCGCCAGCAGCCCACGAAGCCTCGCAACTAATGAAAAACTGTTTTTT; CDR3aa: CASSPRSLATNEKLFF
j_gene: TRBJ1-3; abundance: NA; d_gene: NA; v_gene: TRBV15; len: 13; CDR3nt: TGTGCCACCAGCAGGACAGCTGGAAACACCATATATTTT; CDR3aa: CATSRTAGNTIYF
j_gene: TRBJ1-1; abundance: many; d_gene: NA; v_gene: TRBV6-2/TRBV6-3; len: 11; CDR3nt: TGTGCCAGCAGCCGGCTCACTGAAGCTTTCTTT; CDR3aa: CASSRLTEAFF
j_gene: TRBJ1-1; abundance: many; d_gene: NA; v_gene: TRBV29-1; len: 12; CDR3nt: TGCAGCGTTGTAGGGTGGAACACTGAAGCTTTCTTT; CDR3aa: CSVVGWNTEAFF
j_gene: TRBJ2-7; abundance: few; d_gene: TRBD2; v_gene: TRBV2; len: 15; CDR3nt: TGTGCCAGCAGTGGGGCTAGCGGTGGCTCCTACGAGCAGTACTTC; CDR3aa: CASSGASGGSYEQYF
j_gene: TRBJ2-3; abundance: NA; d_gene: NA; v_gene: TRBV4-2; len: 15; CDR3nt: TGTGCCAGCAGCCAAGGCTCCCTAGGCACAGATACGCAGTATTTT; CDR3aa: CASSQGSLGTDTQYF
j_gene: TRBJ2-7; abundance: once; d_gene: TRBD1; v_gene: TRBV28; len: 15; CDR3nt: TGTGCCAGCAGAAAACCGGGACAGGGAACAAACGAGCAGTACTTC; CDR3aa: CASRKPGQGTNEQYF
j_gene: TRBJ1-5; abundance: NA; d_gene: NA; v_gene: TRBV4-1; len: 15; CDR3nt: TGCGCCAGCAGCCAAGATCAAGACGGATATCAGCCCCAGCATTTT; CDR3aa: CASSQDQDGYQPQHF
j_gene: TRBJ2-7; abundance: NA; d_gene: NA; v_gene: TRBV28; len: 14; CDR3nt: TGTGCCAGCAGGCCCTGGGACAACCCCTACGAGCAGTACTTC; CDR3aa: CASRPWDNPYEQYF
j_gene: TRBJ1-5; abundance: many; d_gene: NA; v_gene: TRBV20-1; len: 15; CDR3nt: TGCAGTGCTAGATATCCCCCGGATGGCAATCAGCCCCAGCATTTT; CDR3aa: CSARYPPDGNQPQHF
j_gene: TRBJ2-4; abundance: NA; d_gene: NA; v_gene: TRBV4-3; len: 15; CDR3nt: TGCGCCAGCAGCGACGACTGGAGAACCAAAAACATTCAGTACTTC; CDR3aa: CASSDDWRTKNIQYF
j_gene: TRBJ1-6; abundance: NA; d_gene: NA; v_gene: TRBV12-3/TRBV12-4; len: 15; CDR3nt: TGTGCCAGCAGTACCCAACAGGGCTCTAATTCACCCCTCCACTTT; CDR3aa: CASSTQQGSNSPLHF